The 28 T cell receptor beta chains in this list originate from one sample, sequenced in a study of post-analysis software for immune sequencing data. Unique molecular identifiers were carried by the TCR beta cDNA libraries. TCRdb re-analysed the PCR reads in MiXCR, keeping a single row per CDR3 protein. Of a few hundred thousand distinct CDR3 sequences in the sample, less than 40% were seen once. Study outcomes and limitations: Controls showed lower frequencies than patients for 5 or 6 TRBV segments, and TRBV5-6, TRBV5-1 and TRBV20-1 were among these.

No antigen has been assigned to these receptors. Sequenced material: blood. The receptor set was obtained from a girl aged 2 to 17 with multiple sclerosis.

V is TRBV20-1 and J is TRBJ2-1, with D maybe TRBD2 (5 bases). CDR3 size: 13 residues. Deletions cut 6 bases from V and 15 bases from J, with 24 bases between. Germline V gives CDR1 DFQATT, CDR2 SNEGSKA (reference sequence). CDR3 bases: TGCAGTGCCTTATTTAGCGAGCCACCAATGGGGTTCTTC. It encodes CSALFSEPPMGFF.

This clonotype was found a few times. This chain joins TRBV7-9 and TRBJ2-5; no definite D call. The DNA end is more similar to TRBJ2-7, so the J call may be wrong. The CDR3 contains 13 residues. From germline, CDR1 is SEHNR and CDR2 FQNEAQ (reference sequence). For the CDR3, the DNA is TGTGCCAGCAGCTTAGAGCGAGTTGGCGAGCAGTACTTC. As protein: CASSLERVGEQYF.

In this sample, this clonotype turned up a few times. The chain carries TRBV7-6 and TRBJ1-1, with a tentative D call TRBD1 (5 bases). CDR1 SGHVS and CDR2 FNYEAQ come from the germline V gene. The CDR3 totals 14 residues. Trimming took off 5 bases at V and 1 base at J, with 11 bases between the two ends. The CDR3 DNA is TGTGCCAGCAGCCCGACAGTCGAGAACACTGAAGCTTTCTTT. Translation: CASSPTVENTEAFF.

This clonotype was counted a few times. This rearrangement joins TRBV2 to TRBJ1-2; D is perhaps TRBD1 (5 bases). CDR1 and CDR2 (germline): SNHLY, FYNNEI. CDR3 size: 13 residues. V lost 6 bases, J lost 7 bases, and 15 bases lay in between. The DNA for the CDR3 is TGTGCCAGCAGAGCTTTCGGGAGGGGTGGCTACACCTTC. Translated: CASRAFGRGGYTF.

J is TRBJ1-6 and V is TRBV4-1; D unresolved. Deletions cut 1 base from V and 9 bases from J, with 13 bases between. This CDR3 spans 15 amino acids. Germline values: CDR1 MGHRA, CDR2 YSYEKL. The CDR3 sequence is CASSQGPATGSPLHF. DNA of the CDR3: TGCGCCAGCAGCCAAGGACCCGCGACGGGTTCACCCCTCCACTTT.

This clonotype was counted only a few times. The V and J genes are TRBV6-6 and TRBJ2-3, with a weak D call TRBD1 (6 bases). V lost 6 bases and J 0 bases, leaving 16 bases between the germline ends. The CDR3 is 16 residues long. Germline V gene lookup returns CDR1 MNHNY and CDR2 SVGAGI (reference sequence). CDR3 loop: CASSRQTGWSTDTQYF. CDR3 DNA sequence: TGTGCCAGCAGCCGCCAAACAGGGTGGAGCACAGATACGCAGTATTTT.

The table lists this clonotype with a few counts. The chain recombines TRBV12-3 or TRBV12-4 with TRBJ2-7; TRBD2 agrees at 12 bases. V was clipped by 6 bases and J by 2 bases; unmatched bases: 5. The CDR3 sequence is 15 residues long. CDR3 loop: CASRATSGGAYEQYF. In DNA, the CDR3 is TGTGCCAGCAGGGCGACTAGCGGGGGAGCCTACGAGCAGTACTTC.

This clonotype was detected ten times or more. CDR3 in DNA: TGTGCCAGCAGCTTAGGGGTAGCTCTGGTCTACAATGAGCAGTTCTTC. It translates to CASSLGVALVYNEQFF. The chain has TRBV7-3 and TRBJ2-1; no clear D. V lost 2 bases and J lost 3, with 14 bases in between. CDR1 is SGHTA, CDR2 FQGTGA, per germline. This CDR3 region has 16 residues.

This clonotype was counted between two and nine times. The rearrangement links TRBV12-3 or TRBV12-4 to TRBJ2-7, with D perhaps TRBD1 (6 bases). This CDR3 contains 14 residues. Trimming cost V 6 bases and J 4 bases, with 16 bases left between them. The CDR3 region has the DNA TGTGCCAGCAGCCAGGGACACGGCTTATACGAGCAGTACTTC. This translates into CASSQGHGLYEQYF.

The count of this clonotype is one. A read error may produce the germline difference seen at one junction end. V and J are TRBV5-6 and TRBJ1-2; 10 nucleotides agree with TRBD1. Germline V gene sequence: CDR1 SGHDT, CDR2 YYEEEE. This CDR3 has 16 amino acids. The CDR3 here is CASSSQGTGEVDGYTF. The CDR3 coding sequence is TGTGCCAGTAGCTCTCAGGGGACAGGGGAGGTGGATGGCTACACCTTC.

This clonotype was counted between two and nine times. The CDR3 sequence is CASSDDRGRTEAFF. CDR3 in DNA: TGTGCCAGCAGCGATGACAGGGGAAGAACTGAAGCTTTCTTT. The rearrangement uses TRBV5-5 and TRBJ1-1; the match to TRBD1 covers 8 bases. V dropped 4 bases and J dropped 5; count of bases not matched to a gene: 7. The CDR3 loop spans 14 amino acids. Looked up from germline, CDR1 is SGHKS and CDR2 is YYEKEE (reference sequence).

The chain couples TRBV12-3 or TRBV12-4 to TRBJ2-2; D is perhaps TRBD1 (6 bases). V was cut by 2 bases and J by 6 bases, with 13 bases left in between. The CDR3 has 15 residues. The CDR3 DNA sequence: TGTGCCAGCAGTTTACAGGGGATCGGTTCCGGGGAGCTGTTTTTT. Translating gives CASSLQGIGSGELFF.

This clonotype was observed a few times. The V call is TRBV4-1, the J call TRBJ1-1, with a tentative D call TRBD1 (5 bases). Germline CDR1 reads MGHRA; CDR2 reads YSYEKL. The V and J ends lost 0 bases and 10 bases respectively, with 15 bases between them. The CDR3 is made up of 14 amino acids. The CDR3 region has the DNA TGCGCCAGCAGCCAAGAAAGGGGCAGGGATGGAGCTTTCTTT. Translation: CASSQERGRDGAFF.

This chain links TRBV6-5 with TRBJ2-5, with a tentative D call TRBD2 (6 bases). V lost 7 bases, J lost 8 bases, and 11 bases lay in between. Looked up from germline, CDR1 is MNHEY and CDR2 is SVGAGI. This CDR3 comprises 11 residues. The CDR3 coding sequence is TGTGCCAGCACCCGGGGGAGAACCCAGTACTTC. This translates into CASTRGRTQYF.

This clonotype was counted between two and nine times. The chain is built from TRBV6-2 or TRBV6-3 and TRBJ2-1; TRBD2 might be the D (7 bases). The V end was cut by 8 bases, the J end by 3 bases, with 14 bases between. Germline lookup yields CDR1 MNHEY and CDR2 SVGEGT. The length of the CDR3 is 14 residues. The CDR3 nucleotides read TGTGCCAGCGGGAGGGGGGGCTTCTACAATGAGCAGTTCTTC. Translated: CASGRGGFYNEQFF.

The DNA of the CDR3 is TGTGCCAGCAGTCTCCGAGCGGGGGCCTTATACAATGAGCAGTTCTTC. Encoded protein: CASSLRAGALYNEQFF. The chain is built from TRBV12-3 or TRBV12-4 and TRBJ2-1; 8 bases map to TRBD2. CDR3 size: 16 residues. V was clipped by 5 bases and J by 4 bases; unmatched bases: 10.

The V and J genes are TRBV29-1 and TRBJ1-2; 9 bases line up with TRBD1. Trimming removed 4 bases from V and 3 bases from J; junction bases left unmatched: 3. This CDR3 region has 13 residues. Germline-derived CDR1 and CDR2 are SQVTM and ANQGSEA. The CDR3 coding sequence is TGCAGCGTTGGAACAGGGGGCGACTATGGCTACACCTTC. Protein sequence: CSVGTGGDYGYTF.

The V call is TRBV5-5, the J call TRBJ2-1, with D perhaps matching TRBD2 (5 bases). Germline CDR1 SGHKS, CDR2 YYEKEE (reference sequence). Trimming stripped 0 bases from V and 7 bases from J, with 11 bases between. There are 14 residues in the CDR3. The CDR3 coding sequence is TGTGCCAGCAGCTTGGTTGTGGGGAGAAATGAGCAGTTCTTC. Protein: CASSLVVGRNEQFF.

The chain combines TRBV18 with TRBJ1-1; tentatively, D is TRBD1 (5 bases). The germline V and J ends were trimmed by 3 bases and 6 bases, with 20 bases remaining between them. Germline-derived CDR1 and CDR2 are KGHSH and LQKENI. The CDR3 is 16 residues long. This CDR3 is CASSPVPRTWGAEAFF. As DNA, the CDR3 is TGTGCCAGCTCACCGGTGCCTAGGACCTGGGGGGCTGAAGCTTTCTTT.

The rearrangement links TRBV20-1 to TRBJ1-5, with 12 bases fitting TRBD1. The ends lost 6 bases at V and 7 bases at J; junction bases unmatched: 1. The germline gives CDR1 DFQATT, CDR2 SNEGSKA (reference sequence). This CDR3 has 12 amino acids. DNA of the CDR3: TGCAGTGCGGGACAGGGGGCGCAGCCCCAGCATTTT. It yields the protein CSAGQGAQPQHF.

This chain uses TRBV7-3 with TRBJ2-4; the match to TRBD1 covers 7 bases. V was clipped by 3 bases and J by 0 bases; unmatched bases: 5. This CDR3 region has 16 residues. Germline CDR1 and CDR2: SGHTA and FQGTGA. CDR3 nucleotide sequence: TGTGCCAGCAGCTTTCCGGGACAGATAGCCAAAAACATTCAGTACTTC. Encoded protein: CASSFPGQIAKNIQYF.

The sample holds a few counts of this clonotype. J is TRBJ1-2 and V is TRBV5-6, with unresolved D. The V and J ends lost 0 bases and 8 bases respectively, with 11 bases between them. The germline CDR1 and CDR2 sequences are SGHDT and YYEEEE. This CDR3 has 13 residues. Here the CDR3 reads CASSLEPPEGYTF. As DNA, the CDR3 is TGTGCCAGCAGCTTGGAACCTCCCGAGGGCTACACCTTC. The complete variable domain, with remaining parts taken from reference TRBV5-6 and TRBJ1-2, reads DAGVTQSPTHLIKTRGQQVTLRCSPKSGHDTVSWYQQALGQGPQFIFQYYEEEERQRGNFPDRFSGHQFPNYSSELNVNALLLGDSALYLCASSLEPPEGYTFGSGTRLTVV.

This clonotype has ten or more counts. CDR3: CATSRGDRDRSTYNEQFF. CDR3 sequence (DNA): TGTGCCACCAGCAGAGGGGACCGGGACAGATCGACCTACAATGAGCAGTTCTTC. This chain uses TRBV15 with TRBJ2-1; 7 positions agree with TRBD1. Trimming at V came to 1 base and at J to 2 bases, leaving 11 bases not matched to a gene. Germline V gives CDR1 LNHNV, CDR2 YYDKDF (reference sequence). This CDR3 contains 18 residues.

The CDR3 spells CASSAGTSGADEQYF. DNA for the CDR3: TGCGCCAGCAGCGCCGGGACTAGCGGGGCAGATGAGCAGTACTTC. The V call is TRBV5-1, the J call TRBJ2-4; 13 nucleotides agree with TRBD2. This CDR3 has 15 amino acids. Trimming removed 4 bases from V and 13 bases from J; junction bases left unmatched: 11. CDR1 is SGHRS and CDR2 is YFSETQ in the germline V gene.

This clonotype has just a few counts. The gene calls are TRBV7-9 and TRBJ2-5; D not certain. V lost 2 bases and J lost 1, with 8 bases in between. The germline V gene has CDR1 SEHNR and CDR2 FQNEAQ (reference sequence). The CDR3 sequence is 14 residues long. The DNA of the CDR3 is TGTGCCAGCAGCTTACTCCAGCCCCAAGAGACCCAGTACTTC. Translating gives CASSLLQPQETQYF. Using reference TRBV7-9 and TRBJ2-5 for the parts outside the CDR3, the full variable domain is DTGVSQNPRHKITKRGQNVTFRCDPISEHNRLYWYRQTLGQGPEFLTYFQNEAQLEKSRLLSDRFSAERPKGSFSTLEIQRTEQGDSAMYLCASSLLQPQETQYFGPGTRLLVL.

The sample holds a few counts of this clonotype. V gene TRBV29-1 combines with J gene TRBJ2-7; D unresolved. Germline lookup yields CDR1 SQVTM and CDR2 ANQGSEA. This CDR3 region has 13 residues. Trimming took off 1 base at V and 2 bases at J, with 9 bases between the two ends. The CDR3 sequence: CSVEGPGPYEQYF. The CDR3 coding sequence is TGCAGCGTTGAAGGGCCAGGCCCCTACGAGCAGTACTTC.

This clonotype was picked up one time. The chain links TRBV5-4 to TRBJ2-1, with D possibly being TRBD1 (5 bases). Germline V gives CDR1 SGHNT, CDR2 YYREEE (reference sequence). The CDR3 sequence is 12 residues long. V was cut by 7 bases and J by 5 bases, with 10 bases left in between. The CDR3 DNA follows: TGTGCCAGCGGTACACAGGACAATGAGCAGTTCTTC. This codes for CASGTQDNEQFF. Variable domain in full (rest from reference TRBV5-4 and TRBJ2-1): ETGVTQSPTHLIKTRGQQVTLRCSSQSGHNTVSWYQQALGQGPQFIFQYYREEENGRGNFPPRFSGLQFPNYSSELNVNALELDDSALYLCASGTQDNEQFFGPGTRLTVL.

This rearrangement joins TRBV3-1 to TRBJ1-4; perhaps TRBD1 as D (6 bases). Germline V gene lookup returns CDR1 LGHDT and CDR2 YNNKEL (reference sequence). The CDR3 is 14 residues long. V dropped 8 bases and J dropped 4 bases, with 14 bases sitting between them. For the CDR3, the DNA is TGTGCCAGCTCAGGGGTTGGGGGTAATGAAAAACTGTTTTTT. Amino acid sequence: CASSGVGGNEKLFF.